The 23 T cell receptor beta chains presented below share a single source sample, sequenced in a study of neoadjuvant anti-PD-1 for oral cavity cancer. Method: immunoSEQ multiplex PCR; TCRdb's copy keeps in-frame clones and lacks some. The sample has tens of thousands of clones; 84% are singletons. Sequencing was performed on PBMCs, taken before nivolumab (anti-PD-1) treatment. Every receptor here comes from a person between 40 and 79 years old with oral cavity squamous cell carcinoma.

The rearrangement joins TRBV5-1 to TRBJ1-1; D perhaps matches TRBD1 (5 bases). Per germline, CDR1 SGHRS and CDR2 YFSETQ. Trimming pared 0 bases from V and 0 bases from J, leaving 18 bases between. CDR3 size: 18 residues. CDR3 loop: CASSLATATRGVNTEAFF. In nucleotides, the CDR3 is TGCGCCAGCAGCTTGGCCACGGCGACGCGGGGGGTGAACACTGAAGCTTTCTTT. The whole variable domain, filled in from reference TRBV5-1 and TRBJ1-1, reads KAGVTQTPRYLIKTRGQQVTLSCSPISGHRSVSWYQQTPGQGLQFLFEYFSETQRNKGNFPGRFSGRQFSNSRSEMNVSTLELGDSALYLCASSLATATRGVNTEAFFGQGTRLTVV.

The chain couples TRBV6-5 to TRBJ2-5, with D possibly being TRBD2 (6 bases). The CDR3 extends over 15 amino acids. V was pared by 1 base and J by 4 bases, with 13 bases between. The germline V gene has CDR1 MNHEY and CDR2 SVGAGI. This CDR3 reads CASSYLSGRGETQYF. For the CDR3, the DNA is TGTGCCAGCAGTTACTTATCCGGGAGAGGAGAGACCCAGTACTTC.

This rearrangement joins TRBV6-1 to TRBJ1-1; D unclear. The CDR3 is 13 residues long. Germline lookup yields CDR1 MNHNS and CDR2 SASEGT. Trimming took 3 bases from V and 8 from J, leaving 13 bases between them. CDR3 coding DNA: TGTGCCAGCAGTGACTACGGACGGTTGGAAGCTTTCTTT. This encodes CASSDYGRLEAFF.

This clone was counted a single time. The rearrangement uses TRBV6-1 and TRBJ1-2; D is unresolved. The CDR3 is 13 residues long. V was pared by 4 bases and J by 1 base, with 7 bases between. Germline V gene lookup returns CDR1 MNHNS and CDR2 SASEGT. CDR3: CASSVGLNYGYTF. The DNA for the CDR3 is TGTGCCAGCAGTGTGGGCCTTAACTATGGCTACACCTTC.

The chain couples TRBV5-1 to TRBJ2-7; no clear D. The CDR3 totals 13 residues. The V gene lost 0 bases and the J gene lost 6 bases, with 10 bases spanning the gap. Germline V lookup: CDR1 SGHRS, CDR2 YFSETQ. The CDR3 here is CASSLGLKGEQYF. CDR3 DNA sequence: TGCGCCAGCAGCTTGGGACTGAAGGGCGAGCAGTACTTC.

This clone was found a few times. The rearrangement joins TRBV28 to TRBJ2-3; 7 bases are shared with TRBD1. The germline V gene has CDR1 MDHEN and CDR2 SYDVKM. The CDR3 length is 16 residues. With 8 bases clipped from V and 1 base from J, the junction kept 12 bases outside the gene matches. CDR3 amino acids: CASRPNRGIGTDTQYF. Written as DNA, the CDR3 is TGTGCCAGCCGACCAAACAGGGGTATTGGCACAGATACGCAGTATTTT.

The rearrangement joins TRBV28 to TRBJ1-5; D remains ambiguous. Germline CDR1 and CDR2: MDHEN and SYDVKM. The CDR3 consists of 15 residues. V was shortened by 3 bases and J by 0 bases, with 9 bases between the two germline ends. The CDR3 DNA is TGTGCCAGCAGTTTCCCCGACACTAGCAATCAGCCCCAGCATTTT. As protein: CASSFPDTSNQPQHF.

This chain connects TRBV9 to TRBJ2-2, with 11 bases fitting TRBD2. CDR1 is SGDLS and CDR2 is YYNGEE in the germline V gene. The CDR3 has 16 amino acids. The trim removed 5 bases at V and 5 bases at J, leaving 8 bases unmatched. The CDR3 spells CASRGSTSGITGELFF. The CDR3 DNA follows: TGTGCCAGCAGGGGGTCGACTAGCGGGATTACCGGGGAGCTGTTTTTT.

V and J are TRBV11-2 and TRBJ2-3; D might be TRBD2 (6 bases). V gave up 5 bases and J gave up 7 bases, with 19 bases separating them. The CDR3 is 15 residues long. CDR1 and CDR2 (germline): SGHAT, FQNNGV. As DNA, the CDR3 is TGTGCCAGCAGCCCCCACGGATCCGCGGGAAATACGCAGTATTTT. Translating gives CASSPHGSAGNTQYF. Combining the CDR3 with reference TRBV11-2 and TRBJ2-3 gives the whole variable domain EAGVAQSPRYKIIEKRQSVAFWCNPISGHATLYWYQQILGQGPKLLIQFQNNGVVDDSQLPKDRFSAERLKGVDSTLKIQPAKLEDSAVYLCASSPHGSAGNTQYFGPGTRLTVL.

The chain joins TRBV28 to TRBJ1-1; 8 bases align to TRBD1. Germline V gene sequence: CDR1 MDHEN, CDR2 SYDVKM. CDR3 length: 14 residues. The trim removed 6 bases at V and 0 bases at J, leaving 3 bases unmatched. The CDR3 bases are TGTGCCAGCAGGGCGACAGGGGTGAACACTGAAGCTTTCTTT. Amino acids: CASRATGVNTEAFF.

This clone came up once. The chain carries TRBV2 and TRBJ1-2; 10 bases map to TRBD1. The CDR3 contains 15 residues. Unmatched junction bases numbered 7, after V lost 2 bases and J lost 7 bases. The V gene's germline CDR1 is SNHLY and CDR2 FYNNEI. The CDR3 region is CASSEWDRGSGGYTF. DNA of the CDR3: TGTGCCAGCAGTGAATGGGACAGGGGATCTGGTGGCTACACCTTC. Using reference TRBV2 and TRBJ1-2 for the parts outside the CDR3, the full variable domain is EPEVTQTPSHQVTQMGQEVILRCVPISNHLYFYWYRQILGQKVEFLVSFYNNEISEKSEIFDDQFSVERPDGSNFTLKIRSTKLEDSAMYFCASSEWDRGSGGYTFGSGTRLTVV.

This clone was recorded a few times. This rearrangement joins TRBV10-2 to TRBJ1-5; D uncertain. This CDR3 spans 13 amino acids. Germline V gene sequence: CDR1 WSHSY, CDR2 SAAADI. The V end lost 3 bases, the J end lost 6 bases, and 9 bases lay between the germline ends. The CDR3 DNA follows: TGCGCCAGCAGTGAAGCCGGGCCTCAGCCCCAGCATTTT. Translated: CASSEAGPQPQHF.

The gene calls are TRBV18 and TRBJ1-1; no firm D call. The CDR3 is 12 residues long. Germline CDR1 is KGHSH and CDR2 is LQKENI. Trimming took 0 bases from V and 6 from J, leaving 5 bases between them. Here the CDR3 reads CASSPPSSEAFF. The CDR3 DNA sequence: TGTGCCAGCTCACCACCGTCGTCTGAAGCTTTCTTT.

The CDR3 DNA follows: TGTGCCAGTAGTATCTCCGGGCGGGAGACCCAGTACTTC. Translation: CASSISGRETQYF. This chain joins TRBV19 and TRBJ2-5; D remains ambiguous. V shed 3 bases and J shed 5 bases, with 10 bases lying between them. Per the germline V gene, CDR1 is LNHDA and CDR2 is SQIVND (reference sequence). There are 13 residues in the CDR3.

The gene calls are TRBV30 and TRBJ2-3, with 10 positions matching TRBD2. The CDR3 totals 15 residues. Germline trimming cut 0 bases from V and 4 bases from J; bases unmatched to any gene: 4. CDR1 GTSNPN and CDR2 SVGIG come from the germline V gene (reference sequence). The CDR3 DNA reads TGTGCCTGGAGTGTACGTAGCGGGAGGTCAGATACGCAGTATTTT. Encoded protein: CAWSVRSGRSDTQYF.

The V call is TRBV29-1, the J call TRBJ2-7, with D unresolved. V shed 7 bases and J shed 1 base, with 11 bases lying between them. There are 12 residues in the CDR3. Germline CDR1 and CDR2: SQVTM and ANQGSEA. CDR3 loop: CSATDVSYEQYF. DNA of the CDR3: TGCAGCGCGACGGACGTTTCCTACGAGCAGTACTTC.

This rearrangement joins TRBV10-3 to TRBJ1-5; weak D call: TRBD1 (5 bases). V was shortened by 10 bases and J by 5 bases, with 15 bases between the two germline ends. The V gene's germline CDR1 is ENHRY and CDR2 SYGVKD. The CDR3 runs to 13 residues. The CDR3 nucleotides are TGTGCCAGCGGATGGGGGTGGCATCAGCCCCAGCATTTT. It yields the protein CASGWGWHQPQHF.

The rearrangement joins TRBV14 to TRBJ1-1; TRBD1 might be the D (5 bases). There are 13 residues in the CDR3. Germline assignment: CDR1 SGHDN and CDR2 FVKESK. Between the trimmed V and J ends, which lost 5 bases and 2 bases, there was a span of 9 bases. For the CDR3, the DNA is TGTGCCAGCAGCAAGCAGGGAAACACTGAAGCTTTCTTT. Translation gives CASSKQGNTEAFF.

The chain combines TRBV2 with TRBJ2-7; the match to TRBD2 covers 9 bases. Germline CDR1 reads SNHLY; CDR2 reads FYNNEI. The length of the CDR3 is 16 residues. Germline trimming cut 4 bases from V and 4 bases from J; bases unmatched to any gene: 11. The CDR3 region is CASSAPVAGVTYEQYF. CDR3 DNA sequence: TGTGCCAGCAGTGCACCCGTAGCGGGAGTCACTTACGAGCAGTACTTC.

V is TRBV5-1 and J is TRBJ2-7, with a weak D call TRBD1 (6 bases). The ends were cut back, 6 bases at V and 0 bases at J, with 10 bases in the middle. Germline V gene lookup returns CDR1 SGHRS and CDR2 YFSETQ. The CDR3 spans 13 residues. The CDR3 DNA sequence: TGCGCCAGCAACAGGGAGAGCTCCTACGAGCAGTACTTC. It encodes CASNRESSYEQYF.

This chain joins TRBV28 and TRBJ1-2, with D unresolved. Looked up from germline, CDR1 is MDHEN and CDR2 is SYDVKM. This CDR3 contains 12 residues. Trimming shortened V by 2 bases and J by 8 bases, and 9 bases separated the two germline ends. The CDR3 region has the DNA TGTGCCAGCAGTTTAACGTCCGGCGGCTACACCTTC. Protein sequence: CASSLTSGGYTF.

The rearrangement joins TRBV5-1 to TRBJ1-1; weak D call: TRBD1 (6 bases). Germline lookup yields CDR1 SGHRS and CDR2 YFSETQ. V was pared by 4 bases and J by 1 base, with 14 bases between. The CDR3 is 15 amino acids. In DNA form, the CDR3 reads TGCGCCAGCAGCATTGACCCGGGACAGAACACTGAAGCTTTCTTT. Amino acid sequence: CASSIDPGQNTEAFF.

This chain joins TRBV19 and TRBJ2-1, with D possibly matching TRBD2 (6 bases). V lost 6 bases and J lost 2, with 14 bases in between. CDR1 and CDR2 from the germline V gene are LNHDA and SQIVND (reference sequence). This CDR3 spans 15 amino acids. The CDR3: CASRGWEAPYNEQFF. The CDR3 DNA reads TGTGCCAGTAGGGGTTGGGAGGCCCCCTACAATGAGCAGTTCTTC.